This TCR beta chain derives from a study of blood T cell repertoires in COVID-19 (dated by TCRdb to about 2020). Regarding the research as a whole: Collaborator samples came from the United States, Italy and Spain and covered acute and convalescent phases of COVID-19. The prospective study material was composed of cDNA or gDNA derived from T cells, B-cell-depleted T cells, or PBMCs. The dataset comprised deeply sampled blood TCRbeta repertoires from subjects exposed to, actively infected with, or recovered from COVID-19. The repertoires were made available in a free public database intended to serve as a resource for research on the immune response to SARS-CoV-2. Samples were obtained from the ongoing ImmuneRACE study (first 160 participants) and from roughly 1,300 subjects provided by 6 global collaborators. The sample metadata nearly always contained a de-identified subject ID, COVID-19 status, age in years and sex. Where available, HLA class I and class II types were obtained from metadata supplied by the sample provider rather than from assay-based typing. General conclusions and limits of the study: The amount of clinical and demographic metadata varied by source and participant and was provided uncurated.

Participants in the prospective study were aged about 18 to 89 years, lived in 20 to 30 United States geographic areas, and enrolled through a virtual design. Cohort assignment in the prospective study relied on participant-reported clinical history from a screening survey and a study questionnaire. Recovered participants in ImmuneRACE Cohort 3 were defined by two consecutive negative NP/OP PCR tests, clearance by a healthcare professional, or resolution of symptoms. Each participant in the prospective study had whole blood, serum and a nasopharyngeal or oropharyngeal swab collected by mobile phlebotomists. Additional blood draws and questionnaires over an approximately two-month period could optionally be provided by prospective study participants. Before DNA extraction, blood samples from the prospective study were shipped at room temperature or frozen. As regards this clone: Its antigen remains undetermined. No base qualities exist here, and no much larger clone lies one base off it.

TCRbeta CDR3 regions were amplified from genomic DNA using the immunoSEQ Assay, a bias-controlled multiplex PCR. The original pipeline was this. The number of nucleated cells in each sample was estimated by amplification of reference gene primers within the assay. To quantify the absolute abundance of each unique TCRbeta CDR3 rearrangement, sequence reads were collapsed and filtered. For each sample, productive Simpson clonality was calculated by taking the square root of Simpson's diversity index across productive rearrangements. TCRdb mirrors the immuneACCESS table, restricted to in-frame sequences. Some clones are absent from its copies; in checked studies, under half trace to an unresolved V gene, and the reason for the others is unknown. That table gives V, J and clone size, and the DNA gave D and trimming. The table for this sample lists over 300,000 clones; around 89% of them were counted only once. Clones ranked in the top ten supply over 9% of the sample.

From the cysteine up to the phenylalanine, the CDR3 has a length of 15 residues. Just CDR3 DNA is preserved here, 45 bases in frame from base 1. Based on the germline V gene, the CDR1 and CDR2 sequences are SGHTA and FQGNSA. Ends trimmed: V by 6 bases, J by 2 bases; bases unmatched to a gene: 7. Sequencing used PBMCs or T cells enriched from blood (not recorded which). The chain is encoded by TRBV7-2 joined to TRBJ2-1, with 7 central nucleotides matching TRBD1. This sequence was found in a woman in her forties who had recovered from COVID-19. Read as DNA, the sequence is TGTGCCAGCAGTATTTGGACAGGACCCTACAATGAGCAGTTCTTC. Its protein reads: CASSIWTGPYNEQFF.